These 8 T cell receptor beta chains originate from one sample sequenced in a study of shared clonotypes between healthy human individuals. Here immunoSEQ multiplex PCR was the method, and the copy in TCRdb shows in-frame clones only, minus some. The data hold about 480,000 clones, with around 79% observed a single time. Sequencing was done on a sample of PBMCs. The origin of the receptors is a woman in her thirties or forties in good health. Some clones in this sample may be carry-over from other donors' samples.

The chain uses TRBV6-1 and TRBJ2-7, with 7 bases that match TRBD2. The CDR3 loop spans 15 amino acids. Unmatched junction bases numbered 13, after V lost 6 bases and J lost 5 bases. The germline V gene has CDR1 MNHNS and CDR2 SASEGT. This CDR3 reads CASRREGGPEDEQYF. CDR3 nucleotides: TGTGCCAGCAGAAGGGAGGGAGGGCCGGAAGACGAGCAGTACTTC.

The chain links TRBV15 to TRBJ1-1; 9 bases fit TRBD1. Germline values: CDR1 LNHNV, CDR2 YYDKDF (reference sequence). The CDR3 extends over 16 amino acids. V dropped 3 bases and J dropped 4; count of bases not matched to a gene: 9. DNA for the CDR3: TGTGCCACCAGCAGTCTCTGGACAGGGGCAAGCACTGAAGCTTTCTTT. Protein product: CATSSLWTGASTEAFF.

The chain links TRBV7-9 to TRBJ1-5, with a possible D match to TRBD1 (5 bases). Germline CDR1 reads SEHNR; CDR2 reads FQNEAQ (reference sequence). V shed 4 bases and J shed 1 base, with 8 bases lying between them. The CDR3 covers 14 residues. CDR3 loop: CASSSRDSNQPQHF. The DNA for the CDR3 is TGTGCCAGCAGCTCCCGGGACAGCAATCAGCCCCAGCATTTT.

In its sample, this clone was seen a few times. The chain has TRBV5-4 and TRBJ2-2; TRBD2 matches at 9 bases. The CDR3 has 16 residues. Trimming cost V 3 bases and J 4 bases; bases outside gene matches: 7. From germline, CDR1 is SGHNT and CDR2 YYREEE (reference sequence). The CDR3 DNA is TGTGCCAGCAGCTCCGGGGTAGCGGGAGTCACCGGGGAGCTGTTTTTT. Its protein is CASSSGVAGVTGELFF.

This chain links TRBV7-2 with TRBJ2-5, with 10 bases aligning to TRBD1. Germline V gene lookup returns CDR1 SGHTA and CDR2 FQGNSA. CDR3 length equals 16 residues. V dropped 1 base and J dropped 2; count of bases not matched to a gene: 4. DNA for the CDR3: TGTGCCAGCAGCTTAGGGCCGGGACAGGGGCAAGAGACCCAGTACTTC. Its translation: CASSLGPGQGQETQYF.

The rearrangement joins TRBV25-1 to TRBJ1-5, with D unresolved. From germline, CDR1 is MGHDK and CDR2 SYGVNS. The V end lost 3 bases, the J end lost 6 bases, and 12 bases lay between the germline ends. This CDR3 region has 14 residues. CDR3 region: CASSDPRSPQPQHF. The CDR3 coding sequence is TGTGCCAGCAGTGATCCAAGGTCCCCTCAGCCCCAGCATTTT.

On this clone: Additional DNA sequences in this sample encode the identical CDR3. J is TRBJ2-7 and V is TRBV7-9, with TRBD2 as a possible D gene (5 bases). V was clipped by 1 base and J by 2 bases, with 9 bases between them. The CDR3 has 14 amino acids. Germline V gene sequence: CDR1 SEHNR, CDR2 FQNEAQ (reference sequence). The CDR3: CASSLGGPAYEQYF. In DNA form, the CDR3 reads TGTGCCAGCAGCTTAGGAGGGCCGGCCTACGAGCAGTACTTC.

This clone came up a few times. The rearrangement joins TRBV2 to TRBJ2-3, with TRBD2 identical over 16 bases. Germline lookup yields CDR1 SNHLY and CDR2 FYNNEI. With V trimmed by 8 bases and J by 1 base, 6 bases remained unmatched. The CDR3 is 17 residues long. The CDR3 sequence: CASGDGTSGGGTDTQYF. The CDR3 coding sequence is TGTGCCAGCGGGGACGGGACTAGCGGGGGGGGCACAGATACGCAGTATTTT.